The 11 T cell receptor beta chains in this list originate from one sample, sequenced in a study of identical twins. TCRdb re-called the 5' RACE reads through MiXCR, storing one row per CDR3 protein. The table records around 100,000 distinct CDR3 sequences, about 6% of them present only once. The sequenced sample was memory T cells sorted from blood. Every receptor here comes from a woman between 50 and 59 years old in good health.

This clonotype was recorded a few times. The V and J genes are TRBV3-1 and TRBJ1-6, with 11 bases lining up with TRBD1. CDR3 length: 15 residues. CDR1 is LGHDT and CDR2 is YNNKEL in the germline V gene (reference sequence). V lost 4 bases to trimming and J lost 11 bases; unmatched junction nucleotides: 7. DNA of the CDR3: TGTGCCAGCAGCCCCATAGGGACAGGGGGGACACCCCTCCACTTT. Translating it yields CASSPIGTGGTPLHF. The entire variable domain, with the rest obtained from reference TRBV3-1 and TRBJ1-6, is as follows: DTAVSQTPKYLVTQMGNDKSIKCEQNLGHDTMYWYKQDSKKFLKIMFSYNNKELIINETVPNRFSPKSPDKAHLNLHINSLELGDSAVYFCASSPIGTGGTPLHFGNGTRLTVT.

V is TRBV19 and J is TRBJ1-1; 7 bases line up with TRBD1. Germline lookup yields CDR1 LNHDA and CDR2 SQIVND (reference sequence). V gave up 8 bases and J gave up 0 bases; unmatched junction bases: 6. The CDR3 covers 14 residues. The CDR3 nucleotides are TGTGCCAGTCGACAACAGGGGATGAACACTGAAGCTTTCTTT. As protein: CASRQQGMNTEAFF.

This clonotype showed up many times. CDR3 bases: TGCGCCAGCAGCTTGGCCGGGACACTAAATTCACCCCTCCACTTT. Translating it yields CASSLAGTLNSPLHF. V usage is TRBV5-1 and J usage is TRBJ1-6, with D perhaps TRBD1 (6 bases). V lost 0 bases, J lost 7 bases, and 11 bases lay in between. This CDR3 is 15 amino acids long. Per the germline V gene, CDR1 is SGHRS and CDR2 is YFSETQ.

In this sample, this clonotype turned up a few times. This rearrangement joins TRBV28 to TRBJ2-3, with 7 bases aligning to TRBD1. J gave up 4 bases and V 3 bases, and 1 base lay outside the gene matches. This CDR3 comprises 13 residues. Germline V gene sequence: CDR1 MDHEN, CDR2 SYDVKM. The CDR3 region is CASSFQGADTQYF. CDR3 nucleotides: TGTGCCAGCAGTTTCCAGGGGGCAGATACGCAGTATTTT.

This clonotype has a count of ten or more. CDR3 sequence: CASSLSGPGELFF. The CDR3 DNA reads TGTGCCAGCAGCCTTTCGGGCCCCGGGGAGCTGTTTTTT. The chain uses TRBV11-2 and TRBJ2-2; D remains unclear. The CDR3 sequence is 13 residues long. V was trimmed by 5 bases and J by 6 bases, leaving 10 bases between them. Germline V lookup: CDR1 SGHAT, CDR2 FQNNGV.

As regards this clonotype: A much more abundant neighbour one base away suggests this may be a read error. V is TRBV6-5 and J is TRBJ1-2; 9 positions agree with TRBD1. V was clipped by 6 bases and J by 3 bases; unmatched bases: 8. CDR1 and CDR2 from the germline V gene are MNHEY and SVGAGI. This CDR3 is built from 15 residues. The CDR3 sequence: CASRSTGTGYYGYTF. CDR3 DNA sequence: TGTGCCAGCAGATCCACCGGGACAGGGTACTATGGCTACACCTTC.

The V call is TRBV24-1, the J call TRBJ2-1; D could derive from TRBD1 or TRBD2 (5 bases each). This CDR3 is 14 amino acids long. The V gene lost 3 bases and the J gene lost 5 bases, with 10 bases spanning the gap. The germline V gene encodes CDR1 KGHDR and CDR2 SFDVKD. The CDR3 nucleotides are TGTGCCACCAGTGATGGGGGAAACAACAATGAGCAGTTCTTC. Its protein product is CATSDGGNNNEQFF.

This clonotype was recorded at least ten times. The chain couples TRBV3-1 to TRBJ1-5; no reliable D call. CDR1 and CDR2 from the germline V gene are LGHDT and YNNKEL (reference sequence). The CDR3 covers 17 residues. The V end lost 0 bases, the J end lost 0 bases, and 12 bases lay between the germline ends. This CDR3 reads CASSQEGLGNSNQPQHF. CDR3 nucleotides: TGTGCCAGCAGCCAAGAAGGGTTAGGAAATAGCAATCAGCCCCAGCATTTT.

This clonotype occurred many times. J is TRBJ2-2 and V is TRBV29-1; 10 bases are a match to TRBD2. The CDR3 runs 13 residues. Trimming removed 6 bases from V and 5 bases from J; junction bases left unmatched: 3. CDR1 is SQVTM and CDR2 is ANQGSEA in the germline V gene. CDR3 bases: TGCAGCGTCCGGACTAGCGGTACCGGGGAGCTGTTTTTT. Translated, it gives CSVRTSGTGELFF.

This clonotype was seen a few times. The chain has TRBV20-1 and TRBJ2-7, with D unclear. The germline V gene encodes CDR1 DFQATT and CDR2 SNEGSKA (reference sequence). The CDR3 has 14 residues. Trimming left V 0 bases short and J 2 bases short, with 11 bases between. This CDR3 reads CSARDISSTYEQYV. Written as DNA, the CDR3 is TGCAGTGCTAGAGATATTAGTAGCACCTACGAGCAGTACGTC.

V is TRBV14 and J is TRBJ2-3; TRBD1 or TRBD2 may be the D gene (6 bases each). Trimming removed 4 bases at V and 4 bases at J, with 18 bases between. Germline lookup yields CDR1 SGHDN and CDR2 FVKESK. CDR3 length: 16 residues. This CDR3 reads CASSRRGGGGSDTQYF. CDR3 nucleotides: TGTGCCAGCAGCCGGCGAGGGGGAGGAGGATCAGATACGCAGTATTTT.